Listed below are T cell receptor beta chains from one sample, sequenced in a study of regulatory T cells in long-lasting Graves disease. In TCRdb, the multiplex PCR reads were re-called with MiXCR into one record per CDR3 protein. Among about 310,000 distinct CDR3 sequences listed, 22% were seen once. This material consisted of peripheral blood mononuclear cells (PBMCs), taken when the disease was refractory, from a patient treated with antithyroid drugs. Receptors were obtained from a female donor with Graves disease. CDR3s include the opening cysteine and the closing phenylalanine or tryptophan. A D gene is named only where the DNA matches it firmly. Expanded clones are given a class, and other clones once, few, many or no size at all.

clone_size	d_call	v_call	j_call	cdr3_nt	cdr3_aa
NA	TRBD1	TRBV7-2	TRBJ1-1	TGTGCCAGCAGCTTAGCCCGGGACAGTCGTGAAGCTTTCTTT	CASSLARDSREAFF
NA	NA	TRBV11-2	TRBJ2-1	TGTGCCAGCAGCTTTGGGGGGAGGAAGGTCAATGAGCAGTTCTTC	CASSFGGRKVNEQFF
many	TRBD2	TRBV12-3/TRBV12-4	TRBJ2-5	TGTGCCAGCAGTTGGGGACTAGCGGGACAAGAGACCCAGTACTTC	CASSWGLAGQETQYF
few	TRBD2	TRBV6-1	TRBJ2-1	TGTGCCAGCAGTCCTCGGACTAGCGGGAGTTCCTACAATGAGCAGTTCTTC	CASSPRTSGSSYNEQFF
NA	NA	TRBV4-3	TRBJ2-2	TGCGCCAGCAGCCAAGGCTGGACCGGGGAGCTGTTTTTT	CASSQGWTGELFF
NA	TRBD2	TRBV14	TRBJ2-7	TGTGCCAGCGGCGGCTTAGCGGGAGGGCTATACGAGCAGTACTTC	CASGGLAGGLYEQYF
many	TRBD1	TRBV2	TRBJ1-5	TGTGCCAGCAGGAGGACAGGGGTGGGTCAGCCCCAGCATTTT	CASRRTGVGQPQHF
many	TRBD1	TRBV2	TRBJ1-2	TGTGCCAGCAGTGAATTGGGACAGGTCTATGGCTACACCTTC	CASSELGQVYGYTF
NA	TRBD1	TRBV19	TRBJ1-5	TGTGCCAGTACCCCGGGACAGGGGGCATGGCAGCCCCAGCATTTT	CASTPGQGAWQPQHF
NA	NA	TRBV29-1	TRBJ2-1	TGCAGCGTTGTAGGCGTCATGCCTGAGCAGTTCTTC	CSVVGVMPEQFF
NA	NA	TRBV30	TRBJ2-2	TGTGCCTGGACGACAGGAGTCACCGGGGAGCTGTTTTTT	CAWTTGVTGELFF
few	NA	TRBV28	TRBJ2-7	TGTGCCAGCAGTTCCCTGAGCGCCTACGAGCAGTACTTC	CASSSLSAYEQYF
NA	NA	TRBV10-2	TRBJ1-5	TGCGCCAGCTCGGAGGGGGAACAGCCCCAGCATTTT	CASSEGEQPQHF
many	NA	TRBV5-1	TRBJ2-1	TGCGCCAGCAGCTCCCCCGGGAGTCCCCTCAATGAGCAGTTCTTC	CASSSPGSPLNEQFF
NA	TRBD1	TRBV20-1	TRBJ2-1	TGCAGTGCTAGAGTGGACAGGGCGGGTAATGAGCAGTTCTTC	CSARVDRAGNEQFF
NA	TRBD2	TRBV2	TRBJ2-1	TGTGCCAGCAGTGAGGCGGGAGTCTCGAATGAGCAGTTCTTC	CASSEAGVSNEQFF
many	TRBD1	TRBV28	TRBJ2-5	TGTGCCAGCGCGACCGGACAGGGACAAGAGACCCAGTACTTC	CASATGQGQETQYF
NA	TRBD1	TRBV28	TRBJ2-3	TGTGCCACCTCACAGGGGACAGCGGTCACAGATACGCAGTATTTT	CATSQGTAVTDTQYF
NA	NA	TRBV7-2	TRBJ1-3	TGTGCCAGCAGCTCCAACGGGCCTCTCGCTGGAAACACCATATATTTT	CASSSNGPLAGNTIYF
NA	NA	TRBV28	TRBJ2-1	TGTGCCACCCGGTGGTACAATGAGCAGTTCTTC	CATRWYNEQFF
NA	NA	TRBV30	TRBJ2-2	TGTGCCTGGAGAGGATCGAACACCGGGGAGCTGTTTTTT	CAWRGSNTGELFF
NA	TRBD1	TRBV11-1	TRBJ2-1	TGTGCCAGCAGCTACTTCGGACAGGGGGGGCCCAATGAGCAGTTCTTC	CASSYFGQGGPNEQFF
NA	NA	TRBV29-1	TRBJ1-5	TGCAGCGGCTCGGTAGGGGACAGCAATCAGCCCCAGCATTTT	CSGSVGDSNQPQHF
many	NA	TRBV12-3/TRBV12-4	TRBJ2-7	TGTGCCAGCAGTTGGCGGGACGGATACTCATTAGCAGTTCACTACGAGCAGTACTTC	CASSWRDGYSLAVHYEQYF
NA	NA	TRBV12-3/TRBV12-4	TRBJ2-1	TGTGCCAGCAGTTTACCGCCCCGGAACCACAATGAGCAGTTCTTC	CASSLPPRNHNEQFF
many	NA	TRBV4-3	TRBJ2-7	TGCGCCAGCAGCCAAGATCACGCCACTACCCTTGCGTCCTACGAGCAGTACTTC	CASSQDHATTLASYEQYF
few	TRBD1	TRBV20-1	TRBJ2-7	TGCAGTGCTAGATGGACAGGGTTAACCTACGAGCAGTACTTC	CSARWTGLTYEQYF
NA	TRBD1	TRBV20-1	TRBJ1-3	TGCAGTGCAGGACAGGGACACGACAACACCATATATTTT	CSAGQGHDNTIYF
NA	NA	TRBV19	TRBJ1-2	TGTGCCAGTAGTGTCGGACCGAACTATGGCTACACCTTC	CASSVGPNYGYTF
many	TRBD1	TRBV7-3	TRBJ2-7	TGTGCCAGCAGCTCACCAGGGGGCGCGGTCAGAGGTTCCGAGCAGTACTTC	CASSSPGGAVRGSEQYF
many	NA	TRBV25-1	TRBJ1-2	TGTGCCAGCAGTGAACCAAACAGGGCGCGGGGCTATGGCTACACCTTC	CASSEPNRARGYGYTF
many	NA	TRBV6-1	TRBJ1-2	TGTGCCAGCAGTGACAGCATTGACTATGGCTACACCTTC	CASSDSIDYGYTF
few	TRBD2	TRBV5-8	TRBJ2-4	TGTGCCAGCAGCTTAGGGACTAGCGGGAGTCGGGACATTCAGTACTTC	CASSLGTSGSRDIQYF
NA	NA	TRBV7-2	TRBJ1-1	TGTGCCAGCAGCTTAGTCGGGCGCCCGGAGGGCACTGAAGCTTTCTTT	CASSLVGRPEGTEAFF
NA	NA	TRBV20-1	TRBJ2-2	TGCAGTGCTTGGGCGCCACTCACCGGGGAGCTGTTTTTT	CSAWAPLTGELFF
many	NA	TRBV2	TRBJ1-5	TGTGCCAGCAAAAGAGGGACGGGAGATCCGCCCCAGCATTTT	CASKRGTGDPPQHF
NA	TRBD2	TRBV14	TRBJ2-2	TGTGCCAGCAGCCAGGGCAGCGGGAGGACCGGGGAGCTGTTTTTT	CASSQGSGRTGELFF
many	TRBD1	TRBV28	TRBJ2-7	TGTGCCAGCAGTTTTCGGGACAGTAGCTCCTACGAGCAGTACTTC	CASSFRDSSSYEQYF
many	TRBD1	TRBV27	TRBJ2-5	TGTGCCAGCAGTTCCGCCCGACAGGGACAAGAGACCCAGTACTTC	CASSSARQGQETQYF
NA	NA	TRBV7-3	TRBJ1-1	TGTGCCAGCAGCTTAACCGGGGACCCGAACACTGAAGCTTTCTTT	CASSLTGDPNTEAFF
NA	TRBD2	TRBV7-2	TRBJ2-7	TGTGCCAGCAGCTCGGACAGGAGAGAGACTAGCGGGAGCCCTCAGGGCTACGAGCAGTACTTC	CASSSDRRETSGSPQGYEQYF
NA	TRBD2	TRBV7-2	TRBJ2-5	TGTGCCAGCAGCTTAGTGCCGGGAGGGCCAGAGACCCAGTACTTC	CASSLVPGGPETQYF
many	NA	TRBV6-1	TRBJ1-1	TGTGCCAGCATCACAGGGAGAGGTGGGGAGAACACTGAAGCTTTCTTT	CASITGRGGENTEAFF
many	TRBD1	TRBV28	TRBJ1-1	TGTGCCAGCGATCAGAACCCGTGGGACAGGGGGGTGAACACTGAAGCTTTCTTT	CASDQNPWDRGVNTEAFF
many	TRBD2	TRBV7-3	TRBJ2-7	TGTGCCAGCAGCTCCGGGACGGGGGGCGAGCAGTACTTC	CASSSGTGGEQYF
few	NA	TRBV7-9	TRBJ1-5	TGTGCCAGCAGCTTAGCAGATAGCAATCAGCCCCAGCATTTT	CASSLADSNQPQHF
few	NA	TRBV20-1	TRBJ2-1	TGCAGTGCTAGAGACGGGGCAAGCTCCTACAATGAGCAGTTCTTC	CSARDGASSYNEQFF
many	NA	TRBV28	TRBJ1-6	TGTGCCAGCAGTTTCGGAGGCCGTTCACCCCTCCACTTT	CASSFGGRSPLHF
NA	TRBD2	TRBV6-2/TRBV6-3	TRBJ2-7	TGTGCCAGCAGCCCCTTTGTGGGAGGGTACGAGCAGTACTTC	CASSPFVGGYEQYF
NA	NA	TRBV19	TRBJ1-3	TGTGCCAGTAGAGTTCTAGCGGAAGCTGGAAACACCATATATTTT	CASRVLAEAGNTIYF